A selection of T cell receptor beta chains follows, all from one sample in a study of long-term antiretroviral therapy in people with HIV. Generated by immunoSEQ multiplex PCR, the TCRdb table keeps only in-frame clones and is missing some. Of some 19,000 clones in the sample, approximately 88% were seen once. This sample comprised unsorted PBMCs, obtained 0.9 years after starting antiretroviral therapy. The receptors shown here come from a man younger than 35 with HIV. Both conserved end residues are part of each CDR3. The order of the fields is clone size, D gene, J gene, V gene, CDR3 protein, CDR3 DNA. A D gene is named only where the DNA matches it firmly. Size is omitted from some rows. Given values are once, few, many or a class for expanded clones.

size: NA; D: NA; J: TRBJ2-5; V: TRBV7-2; CDR3: CASRDRKTGLETQYF; DNA: TGTGCCAGCAGGGACCGAAAAACCGGGTTAGAGACCCAGTACTTC
size: NA; D: NA; J: TRBJ2-6; V: TRBV2; CDR3: CASSEASGGPGANVLTF; DNA: TGTGCCAGCAGTGAAGCGTCTGGGGGCCCTGGGGCCAACGTCCTGACTTTC
size: NA; D: NA; J: TRBJ1-4; V: TRBV5-1; CDR3: CASSLDPGSREKLFF; DNA: TGCGCCAGCAGCTTGGACCCGGGATCAAGGGAAAAACTGTTTTTT
size: NA; D: NA; J: TRBJ1-5; V: TRBV6-1; CDR3: CASSEGVFGNQPQHF; DNA: TGTGCCAGCAGTGAAGGGGTATTTGGTAATCAGCCCCAGCATTTT
size: NA; D: NA; J: TRBJ1-1; V: TRBV27; CDR3: CASKRVSGTEAFF; DNA: TGTGCCAGTAAAAGGGTTTCGGGCACTGAAGCTTTCTTT
size: NA; D: NA; J: TRBJ2-7; V: TRBV7-3; CDR3: CASSLVPGKGSEQYF; DNA: TGTGCCAGCAGCTTAGTCCCAGGGAAAGGATCCGAGCAGTACTTC
size: NA; D: NA; J: TRBJ1-3; V: TRBV18; CDR3: CASSWDSFSGNTIYF; DNA: TGTGCCAGCTCGTGGGACTCCTTCTCTGGAAACACCATATATTTT
size: NA; D: NA; J: TRBJ1-1; V: TRBV5-6; CDR3: CASSGRGKMNTEAFF; DNA: TGTGCCAGCAGCGGGAGGGGGAAGATGAACACTGAAGCTTTCTTT
size: NA; D: NA; J: TRBJ1-1; V: TRBV9; CDR3: CASSVTGRGLSEAFF; DNA: TGTGCCAGCAGCGTTACAGGGCGAGGGCTATCTGAAGCTTTCTTT
size: NA; D: NA; J: TRBJ1-2; V: TRBV5-4; CDR3: CASSLNYGYTF; DNA: TGTGCCAGCAGCTTGAACTATGGCTACACCTTC
size: once; D: TRBD2; J: TRBJ2-7; V: TRBV28; CDR3: CASSAASGDYEQYF; DNA: TGTGCCAGCAGTGCCGCTAGCGGGGACTACGAGCAGTACTTC
size: NA; D: NA; J: TRBJ1-1; V: TRBV19; CDR3: CASSSPTEAFF; DNA: TGTGCCAGTAGTTCACCCACTGAAGCTTTCTTT
size: NA; D: TRBD1; J: TRBJ2-5; V: TRBV2; CDR3: CASRTTGETQYF; DNA: TGTGCCAGCAGGACGACAGGGGAGACCCAGTACTTC
size: NA; D: NA; J: TRBJ1-1; V: TRBV2; CDR3: CAEGNNVLTLNTEAFF; DNA: TGTGCCGAAGGCAACAACGTGCTTACGCTGAACACTGAAGCTTTCTTT
size: NA; D: NA; J: TRBJ1-3; V: TRBV19; CDR3: CASSTQGLGNTIYF; DNA: TGTGCCAGTAGTACCCAAGGGCTTGGAAACACCATATATTTT
size: few; D: NA; J: TRBJ1-6; V: TRBV14; CDR3: CASSPFDSTPLHF; DNA: TGTGCCAGCAGCCCCTTCGATAGTACACCCCTCCACTTT
size: NA; D: NA; J: TRBJ2-2; V: TRBV5-1; CDR3: CASSPNGAGELFF; DNA: TGCGCCAGCAGTCCCAATGGGGCCGGGGAGCTGTTTTTT
size: NA; D: TRBD1; J: TRBJ1-4; V: TRBV7-6; CDR3: CASSLGPQGAWEKLFF; DNA: TGTGCCAGCAGCTTAGGGCCACAGGGGGCGTGGGAAAAACTGTTTTTT
size: NA; D: NA; J: TRBJ1-1; V: TRBV28; CDR3: CASSFGGTEAFF; DNA: TGTGCCAGCAGTTTCGGAGGCACTGAAGCTTTCTTT
size: NA; D: NA; J: TRBJ2-3; V: TRBV18; CDR3: CASSPYSDTQYF; DNA: TGTGCCAGCTCACCGTATTCAGATACGCAGTATTTT
size: few; D: NA; J: TRBJ1-5; V: TRBV6-1; CDR3: CASSEGFPGNQPQHF; DNA: TGTGCCAGCAGTGAAGGCTTCCCTGGGAATCAGCCCCAGCATTTT
size: NA; D: NA; J: TRBJ1-2; V: TRBV13; CDR3: CASSLNYGYTF; DNA: TGTGCCAGCTCCCTCAACTATGGCTACACCTTC
size: NA; D: NA; J: TRBJ1-5; V: TRBV2; CDR3: CASSAGSNQPQHF; DNA: TGTGCCAGCAGTGCCGGTAGCAATCAGCCCCAGCATTTT
size: NA; D: NA; J: TRBJ1-5; V: TRBV6-5; CDR3: CASSWDGTQGNQPQHF; DNA: TGTGCCAGCAGTTGGGATGGGACTCAAGGCAATCAGCCCCAGCATTTT
size: NA; D: NA; J: TRBJ2-1; V: TRBV27; CDR3: CASSFFSGNEQFF; DNA: TGTGCCAGCAGTTTCTTCAGCGGCAATGAGCAGTTCTTC